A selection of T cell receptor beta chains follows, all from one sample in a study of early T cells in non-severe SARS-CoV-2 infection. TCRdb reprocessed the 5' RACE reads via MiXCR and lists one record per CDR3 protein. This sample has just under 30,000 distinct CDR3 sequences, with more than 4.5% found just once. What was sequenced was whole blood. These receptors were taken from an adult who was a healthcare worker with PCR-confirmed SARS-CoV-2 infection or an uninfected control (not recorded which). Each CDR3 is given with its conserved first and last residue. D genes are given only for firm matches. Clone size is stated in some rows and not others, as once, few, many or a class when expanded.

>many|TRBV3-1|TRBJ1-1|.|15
TGTGCCAGCAGCCAAGATACGCACAGGGTCCAAGAAGCTTTCTTT
CASSQDTHRVQEAFF
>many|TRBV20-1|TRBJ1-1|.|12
TGCAGTGCTAGTGTAATGGACACTGAAGCTTTCTTT
CSASVMDTEAFF
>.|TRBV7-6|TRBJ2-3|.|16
TGTGCCAGCCACTTTGGGGGCAGGTGTGCCACAGATACGCAGTATTTT
CASHFGGRCATDTQYF
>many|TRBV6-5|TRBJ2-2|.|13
TGTGCCAGCAAGACAGCGAACACCGGGGAGCTGTTTTTT
CASKTANTGELFF
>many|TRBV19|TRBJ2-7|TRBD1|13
TGTGCCAGTAGTGACCGACAGGGCCTGGGGCAGTACTTC
CASSDRQGLGQYF
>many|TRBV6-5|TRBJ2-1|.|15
TGTGCCAGCAGTCCCCCTGGTCATAAGGACAATGAGCAGTTCTTC
CASSPPGHKDNEQFF
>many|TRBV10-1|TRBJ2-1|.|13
TGCGCCAGCAGTGCGGTCTCCAACGGTGAGCAGTTCTTC
CASSAVSNGEQFF
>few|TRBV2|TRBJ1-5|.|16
TGTGCCAGCAGTGGAGACAAGGCGCTTAGCAATCAGCCCCAGCATTTT
CASSGDKALSNQPQHF
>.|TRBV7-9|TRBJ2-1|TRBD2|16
TGTGCCAGCAGCTTAGGGACTAGCGGGAGGGATTATGAGCAGTTCTTC
CASSLGTSGRDYEQFF
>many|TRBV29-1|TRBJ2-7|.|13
TGCAGCGTTGTATCCGACAGATCCTACGAGCAGTACTTC
CSVVSDRSYEQYF
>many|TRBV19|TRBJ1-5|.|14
TGTGCCAGTAGCCGCAGGTATAGCAATCAGCCCCAGCATTTT
CASSRRYSNQPQHF
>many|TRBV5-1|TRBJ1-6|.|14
TGCGCCAGCAGCTTGGATGGGGTAGGATCACCCCTCCACTTT
CASSLDGVGSPLHF
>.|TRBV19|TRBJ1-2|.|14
TGTGCCAGTAGTACCTCTGGACGGTTTTATGGCTACACCTTC
CASSTSGRFYGYTF
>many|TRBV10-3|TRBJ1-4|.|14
TGTGCCATCAGTGAGGGACAGAGCTCAAAAAAACTGTTTTTT
CAISEGQSSKKLFF
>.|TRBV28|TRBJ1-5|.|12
TGTGCCAGCAGCGACAATATTCAGCCCCAGCATTTT
CASSDNIQPQHF
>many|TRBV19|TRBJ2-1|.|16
TGTGCCAGTAGTACCCGGGGAAAGAGCTCCTACAATGAGCAGTTCTTC
CASSTRGKSSYNEQFF
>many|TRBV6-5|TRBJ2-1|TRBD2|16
TGTGCCACGACGACTAGCGGGAGGGGGGTCTACAATGAGCAGTTCTTC
CATTTSGRGVYNEQFF
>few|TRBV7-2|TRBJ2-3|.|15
TGTGCCAGCAGCTTAGCTAGGGTATCTGCAGATACGCAGTATTTT
CASSLARVSADTQYF
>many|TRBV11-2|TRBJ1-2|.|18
TGTGCCAGCAGCCCCTACCCCGACTCTATCGGATATGGTTATGGCTACACCTTC
CASSPYPDSIGYGYGYTF
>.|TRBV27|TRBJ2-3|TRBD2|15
TGTGCCAGCAGTACCGGGACTATGACAACAGATACGCAGTATTTT
CASSTGTMTTDTQYF